These 24 T cell receptor beta chains originate from one sample sequenced in a study of cytomegalovirus exposure and HLA in healthy donors. Both 60 Vbeta primers and 13 Jbeta primers went into the PCR. Generated by immunoSEQ multiplex PCR, the TCRdb table keeps only in-frame clones and is missing some. Of 99,000 or so clones detected, under 85% appear once; the ten largest clones hold approximately 6.1%. The sequencing input was PBMCs. These receptor sequences come from a young man in good health and CMV-seronegative.

This clone was recorded only once. The genes are TRBV27 and TRBJ2-3; 9 nucleotides line up with TRBD2. The CDR3 has 16 amino acids. Germline values: CDR1 MNHEY, CDR2 SMNVEV (reference sequence). Germline trimming cut 5 bases from V and 6 bases from J; bases unmatched to any gene: 12. The CDR3 sequence is CASSMGRAGGRDTQYF. DNA of the CDR3: TGTGCCAGCAGTATGGGAAGAGCGGGAGGAAGGGATACGCAGTATTTT.

V is TRBV6-5 and J is TRBJ2-1, with D possibly being TRBD2 (5 bases). Germline values: CDR1 MNHEY, CDR2 SVGAGI. The germline V and J ends were trimmed by 4 bases and 13 bases, with 26 bases remaining between them. This CDR3 contains 16 residues. CDR3 in DNA: TGTGCCAGCAGTTTCGAGGGTCTACTATTAGCCAAACCCCAGTTCTTC. Its translation is CASSFEGLLLAKPQFF.

This sequence joins TRBV19 and TRBJ1-1, with a weak D call TRBD1 (6 bases). Looked up from germline, CDR1 is LNHDA and CDR2 is SQIVND (reference sequence). V was cut by 2 bases and J by 4 bases, with 8 bases left in between. This CDR3 has 13 residues. The CDR3 region is CASSIPRGTEAFF. CDR3 sequence (DNA): TGTGCCAGTAGTATACCCAGGGGCACTGAAGCTTTCTTT. Filled out from reference TRBV19 and TRBJ1-1, the complete variable domain reads DGGITQSPKYLFRKEGQNVTLSCEQNLNHDAMYWYRQDPGQGLRLIYYSQIVNDFQKGDIAEGYSVSREKKESFPLTVTSAQKNPTAFYLCASSIPRGTEAFFGQGTRLTVV.

V gene TRBV15 combines with J gene TRBJ1-1, with 8 bases fitting TRBD1. The length of the CDR3 is 14 residues. V was pared by 2 bases and J by 9 bases, with 8 bases of the junction left unmatched. Germline lookup yields CDR1 LNHNV and CDR2 YYDKDF (reference sequence). CDR3 in DNA: TGTGCCACCAGCAGACTGACGGGACAGGTTAAAGCTTTCTTT. Encoded protein: CATSRLTGQVKAFF.

This clone was detected only once. The V and J genes are TRBV5-1 and TRBJ2-1; TRBD2 aligns across 7 bases. The CDR3 is made up of 19 amino acids. V trimming: 4 bases; J trimming: 0 bases; junction bases outside the gene matches: 16. Germline V gene sequence: CDR1 SGHRS, CDR2 YFSETQ. As DNA, the CDR3 is TGCGCCAGCAGCCAGCGGGACTCCTTTCTCCTTAGCTCCTACAATGAGCAGTTCTTC. Protein sequence: CASSQRDSFLLSSYNEQFF.

The chain has TRBV28 and TRBJ1-5; D ambiguous. CDR3 size: 14 residues. Trimming stripped 5 bases from V and 2 bases from J, with 10 bases between. CDR1 MDHEN and CDR2 SYDVKM come from the germline V gene. The CDR3 nucleotides are TGTGCCAGCAGTCGCCGGGGTGGCAATCAGCCCCAGCATTTT. Translated, it gives CASSRRGGNQPQHF.

The rearrangement links TRBV5-1 to TRBJ1-2, with 8 bases fitting TRBD1. V trimming: 5 bases; J trimming: 7 bases; junction bases outside the gene matches: 13. Germline V gives CDR1 SGHRS, CDR2 YFSETQ. The CDR3 contains 15 residues. CDR3 residues: CASRLTGEFNFGYTF. DNA for the CDR3: TGCGCCAGCAGGTTGACAGGGGAGTTTAATTTTGGCTACACCTTC.

This clone occurred once. The chain links TRBV6-5 to TRBJ2-1; 12 bases are a match to TRBD1. V lost 6 bases to trimming and J lost 7 bases; unmatched junction nucleotides: 7. CDR1 and CDR2 from the germline V gene are MNHEY and SVGAGI. The CDR3 loop spans 15 amino acids. In DNA, the CDR3 is TGTGCCAGCAGGGCCGGGACAGGGGGCCGGAATGAGCAGTTCTTC. It specifies CASRAGTGGRNEQFF.

The chain employs TRBV7-8 and TRBJ2-5, with a weak D call TRBD2 (5 bases). The germline V and J ends were trimmed by 5 bases and 4 bases, with 26 bases remaining between them. In germline, CDR1 is SGHVS, CDR2 FQNEAQ. The CDR3 loop spans 18 amino acids. The DNA of the CDR3 is TGTGCCAGCAGCCTACCCCTGTGGGAGAAGGGTTGGGGAGAGACCCAGTACTTC. Its protein product is CASSLPLWEKGWGETQYF.

The V and J genes are TRBV10-1 and TRBJ2-2, with a tentative D call TRBD2 (5 bases). Trimming left V 4 bases short and J 5 bases short, with 11 bases between. The CDR3 contains 14 residues. Germline-derived CDR1 and CDR2 are WNHNN and SYGVQD (reference sequence). CDR3 sequence: CASSVRSGTGELFF. The CDR3 coding sequence is TGCGCCAGCAGTGTGCGGAGCGGTACCGGGGAGCTGTTTTTT.

V is TRBV10-3 and J is TRBJ2-1, with 10 bases identical to TRBD2. Germline assignment: CDR1 ENHRY and CDR2 SYGVKD. V shed 2 bases and J 6 bases; nucleotides not matched to a gene: 1. This CDR3 is 14 amino acids long. The CDR3 reads CAISEIAGGNEQFF. DNA for the CDR3: TGTGCCATCAGTGAGATAGCGGGAGGCAATGAGCAGTTCTTC.

The V gene is TRBV4-3, the J gene TRBJ2-3; 7 nucleotides line up with TRBD2. From germline, CDR1 is LGHNA and CDR2 YSLEER. The CDR3 length is 16 residues. Losses at the gene ends were 2 bases for V and 8 bases for J; bases not matched to a gene: 13. The DNA of the CDR3 is TGCGCCAGCAGCCAACGCTTCTCGGGAGGCCTCGTTACGCAGTATTTT. Translation gives CASSQRFSGGLVTQYF.

This chain joins TRBV28 and TRBJ2-1; 7 nucleotides agree with TRBD2. CDR1 and CDR2 from the germline V gene are MDHEN and SYDVKM. This CDR3 region has 14 residues. V shed 6 bases, J shed 6 bases, and the junction held 8 bases outside the gene matches. CDR3 bases: TGTGCCAGCAGCCCTGGACTAGTGGGCAATGAGCAGTTCTTC. It codes for CASSPGLVGNEQFF. Combining the CDR3 with reference TRBV28 and TRBJ2-1 gives the whole variable domain DVKVTQSSRYLVKRTGEKVFLECVQDMDHENMFWYRQDPGLGLRLIYFSYDVKMKEKGDIPEGYSVSREKKERFSLILESASTNQTSMYLCASSPGLVGNEQFFGPGTRLTVL.

The V and J genes are TRBV6-1 and TRBJ2-3; 11 bases agree with TRBD2. Losses at the gene ends were 5 bases for V and 1 base for J; bases not matched to a gene: 2. Per germline, CDR1 MNHNS and CDR2 SASEGT. This CDR3 is 15 amino acids long. The CDR3 spells CASSSLAGGTDTQYF. The CDR3 DNA is TGTGCCAGCAGTTCACTAGCGGGAGGCACAGATACGCAGTATTTT.

The CDR3 loop reads CASSLARGQGGNTEAFF. Written as DNA, the CDR3 is TGCGCCAGCAGCTTGGCCAGGGGACAGGGGGGGAACACTGAAGCTTTCTTT. The genes are TRBV5-1 and TRBJ1-1; 11 bases fit TRBD1. V shed 0 bases, J shed 1 base, and the junction held 5 bases outside the gene matches. The CDR3 is 17 residues long. From germline, CDR1 is SGHRS and CDR2 YFSETQ.

The chain joins TRBV7-9 to TRBJ1-2; 8 positions match TRBD1. V lost 4 bases and J lost 2; bases outside the gene matches: 9. Germline assignment: CDR1 SEHNR and CDR2 FQNEAQ (reference sequence). The CDR3 has 16 amino acids. The CDR3 region is CASSSPDRGPNYGYTF. DNA of the CDR3: TGTGCCAGCAGCTCTCCCGACAGGGGACCAAACTATGGCTACACCTTC. The full variable domain, completed using reference TRBV7-9 and TRBJ1-2, is DTGVSQNPRHKITKRGQNVTFRCDPISEHNRLYWYRQTLGQGPEFLTYFQNEAQLEKSRLLSDRFSAERPKGSFSTLEIQRTEQGDSAMYLCASSSPDRGPNYGYTFGSGTRLTVV.

V usage is TRBV30 and J usage is TRBJ2-3; tentative D call: TRBD2 (7 bases). Germline-derived CDR1 and CDR2 are GTSNPN and SVGIG (reference sequence). V lost 0 bases and J 4 bases, leaving 23 bases between the germline ends. This CDR3 contains 18 residues. For the CDR3, the DNA is TGTGCCTGGAGTGTACTTGCGGGGGCGATAATGGGCGCAGATACGCAGTATTTT. Amino acid sequence: CAWSVLAGAIMGADTQYF.

The chain recombines TRBV9 with TRBJ1-1; D is perhaps TRBD1 (5 bases). Germline V gene lookup returns CDR1 SGDLS and CDR2 YYNGEE. The CDR3 is 17 residues long. The ends were cut back, 3 bases at V and 6 bases at J, with 24 bases in the middle. The CDR3 sequence: CASSAGGLSFQGAEAFF. The CDR3 DNA is TGTGCCAGCAGCGCGGGGGGTTTGTCCTTCCAAGGGGCTGAAGCTTTCTTT.

The chain uses TRBV5-4 and TRBJ1-2; D uncertain. Trimming pared 4 bases from V and 0 bases from J, leaving 7 bases between. Germline V CDR1 and CDR2: SGHNT, YYREEE (reference sequence). CDR3 length: 13 residues. As DNA, the CDR3 is TGTGCCAGCAGCCCCGGGGCTAACTATGGCTACACCTTC. Its protein is CASSPGANYGYTF.

V usage is TRBV5-4 and J usage is TRBJ2-3, with TRBD2 matching 13 bases. This CDR3 is 16 amino acids long. Unmatched junction bases numbered 3, after V lost 3 bases and J lost 2 bases. CDR1 and CDR2 from the germline V gene are SGHNT and YYREEE (reference sequence). The CDR3 DNA reads as TGTGCCAGCAGCTCTGGACTAGCGGGAGCCACAGATACGCAGTATTTT. Residues: CASSSGLAGATDTQYF.

The chain joins TRBV19 to TRBJ2-7, with TRBD2 matching over 7 bases. Per germline, CDR1 LNHDA and CDR2 SQIVND (reference sequence). This CDR3 region has 14 residues. Trimming at V came to 7 bases and at J to 4 bases, leaving 10 bases not matched to a gene. CDR3 protein: CASMDRAGPYEQYF. CDR3 coding DNA: TGTGCCAGTATGGATAGAGCGGGACCTTACGAGCAGTACTTC.

The chain carries TRBV5-5 and TRBJ2-5, with 7 bases that match TRBD1. Per the germline V gene, CDR1 is SGHKS and CDR2 is YYEKEE (reference sequence). The J segment lost 2 bases and the V segment lost 4 bases, leaving 2 bases of the junction unmatched. The CDR3 length is 13 residues. CDR3 DNA sequence: TGTGCCAGCAGCCCCAGGGGGCAAGAGACCCAGTACTTC. It translates to CASSPRGQETQYF.

This chain joins TRBV7-8 and TRBJ2-7; D not certain. The germline V gene has CDR1 SGHVS and CDR2 FQNEAQ. CDR3 length: 11 residues. The V and J ends lost 6 bases and 4 bases respectively, with 7 bases between them. CDR3 residues: CASSLTYEQYF. For the CDR3, the DNA is TGTGCCAGCAGTCTCACTTACGAGCAGTACTTC.

Points on this clone: Its ends do not fully match the called genes, so a read error is possible. The chain employs TRBV25-1 and TRBJ2-5; possible D gene TRBD1, 6 bases. The CDR3 spans 14 residues. Germline V gene lookup returns CDR1 MGHDK and CDR2 SYGVNS. The CDR3 DNA sequence: TGTGCCAGCAGTGAATATACAGGGTTGGAGATCCAGTACTTC. The encoded protein is CASSEYTGLEIQYF.